These 8 T cell receptor beta chains came from one sample sequenced in a study of T-cell memory formation after mild COVID-19. Using its own MiXCR run on the 5' RACE reads, TCRdb lists one record per CDR3 protein. This table has around 510,000 distinct CDR3 sequences, roughly a fifth appearing once. Sequencing was performed on PBMCs or a T cell subset sorted from them (not recorded which). These receptor sequences come from an adult woman who had mild COVID-19 (a few samples of this study predate the infection). Cell type and time point are not known.

The rearrangement links TRBV5-1 to TRBJ2-6; D is unclear. Trimming shortened V by 1 base and J by 1 base, and 9 bases separated the two germline ends. The CDR3 runs 16 residues. CDR1 and CDR2 (germline): SGHRS, YFSETQ. This CDR3 is CASSLRQPSGANVLTF. The CDR3 nucleotides read TGCGCCAGCAGCTTGAGGCAGCCTTCTGGGGCCAACGTCCTGACTTTC.

The rearrangement links TRBV10-3 to TRBJ2-7; 10 positions agree with TRBD2. The CDR3 has 18 amino acids. V lost 4 bases and J lost 2; bases outside the gene matches: 14. The V gene's germline CDR1 is ENHRY and CDR2 SYGVKD. CDR3 residues: CAISGTEKSGRATYEQYF. The CDR3 DNA sequence: TGTGCCATCAGTGGGACAGAGAAGAGCGGGAGGGCCACCTACGAGCAGTACTTC.

This clonotype was counted only a few times. The chain carries TRBV6-6 and TRBJ1-1, with TRBD1 matching 7 bases. The V gene end was trimmed by 4 bases and the J gene end by 2 bases; junction bases not matched to a gene: 7. The germline gives CDR1 MNHNY, CDR2 SVGAGI (reference sequence). The CDR3 is made up of 15 amino acids. CDR3 nucleotides: TGTGCCAGCAGTTCCTCGGGACAGCTAAACACTGAAGCTTTCTTT. The encoded protein is CASSSSGQLNTEAFF.

This clonotype has only a few counts. The V gene is TRBV25-1, the J gene TRBJ2-5; D perhaps matches TRBD2 (6 bases). The ends were cut back, 7 bases at V and 5 bases at J, with 14 bases in the middle. CDR3 length equals 13 residues. CDR1 is MGHDK, CDR2 SYGVNS, per germline. The CDR3 here is CASTLPGGETQYF. The CDR3 DNA reads TGTGCCAGCACCTTACCTGGAGGGGAGACCCAGTACTTC.

This rearrangement joins TRBV19 to TRBJ2-1; D uncertain. V lost 1 base and J lost 4, with 5 bases in between. Germline V CDR1 and CDR2: LNHDA, SQIVND (reference sequence). The CDR3 has 13 amino acids. The CDR3 bases are TGTGCCAGTAGTATAGGCCATTACAATGAGCAGTTCTTC. It encodes CASSIGHYNEQFF.

The rearrangement links TRBV25-1 to TRBJ2-1; D assignment may be TRBD1 or TRBD2 (5 bases each). Trimming cost V 1 base and J 9 bases, with 19 bases left between them. The CDR3 is made up of 16 amino acids. Germline lookup yields CDR1 MGHDK and CDR2 SYGVNS. CDR3 nucleotide sequence: TGTGCCAGCAGTGAATCTACGGGACGGGCTAATAGTGAGCAGTTCTTC. Residues: CASSESTGRANSEQFF.

This clonotype was counted a few times. J is TRBJ2-1 and V is TRBV12-3 or TRBV12-4; 7 nucleotides match TRBD1. J lost 6 bases, V lost 3 bases, and 5 bases had no gene match. The CDR3 is 14 amino acids. The chain's CDR3 is CASSFWSGGNEQFF. CDR3 sequence (DNA): TGTGCCAGCAGTTTCTGGTCAGGGGGCAATGAGCAGTTCTTC.

This clonotype was counted between two and nine times. The chain carries TRBV6-2 or TRBV6-3 and TRBJ2-5; 7 positions match TRBD2. This CDR3 contains 17 residues. The V gene's germline CDR1 is MNHEY and CDR2 SVGEGT. V gave up 6 bases and J gave up 1 base; unmatched junction bases: 14. CDR3 DNA: TGTGCCAGCAGCCTCTACAAGCGGGGATTATTCCAAGAGACCCAGTACTTC. The encoded protein is CASSLYKRGLFQETQYF.